This TCR beta chain appears in the sequencing data of a study of cytomegalovirus exposure and HLA in healthy donors. Broader study findings: Exclusion applied to some V segments, including TRBV6-2 and TRBV6-3, as they were indistinguishable. Most observed TCR sequences were rare, whereas some public TCRs were detected in many donors.

Amplification used 60 Vbeta primers and 13 Jbeta primers. Libraries were prepared by immunoSEQ multiplex PCR; TCRdb keeps only in-frame clonotypes and omits some of them. The table lists about 160,000 clones, 80% to 85% of them singletons. As concerns this clone: Antigen unknown.

Germline V lookup: CDR1 SGHDT, CDR2 YYEEEE. The CDR3 consists of 15 residues. Trimming left V 0 bases short and J 5 bases short, with 14 bases between. Sequenced: PBMCs. This sequence joins TRBV5-6 and TRBJ1-2, with TRBD1 as a possible D gene (5 bases). The receptor was derived from a girl aged 2-10 years in good health and CMV-seropositive. CDR3 DNA sequence: TGTGCCAGCAGCTTGGACTGGGGCACACTATATGGCTACACCTTC. Protein product: CASSLDWGTLYGYTF.